The 10 T cell receptor beta chains presented below share a single source sample, sequenced in a study of vaccination effects on CD4 cells after COVID-19. Expansion of antigen-specific CD4+ T cells with viral peptide pools was carried out by the ViraFEST assay before sequencing. When around 9 days of culture had elapsed, CD4+ T cells were isolated. Infection with SARS-CoV-2 occurred in the person between March and December 2020, and PCR confirmed it. These receptors are not linked to any known antigen. Here immunoSEQ multiplex PCR was the method, and the copy in TCRdb shows in-frame clones only, minus some. The sample carries approximately 37,000 clones, just under 75% recorded once. The starting material was CD4+ T cells from PBMCs cultured with a peptide pool, obtained before COVID-19 vaccination. These receptors originate from a human donor who had a prior SARS-CoV-2 infection.

This rearrangement joins TRBV28 to TRBJ2-7; 11 nucleotides align to TRBD1. Germline CDR1 reads MDHEN; CDR2 reads SYDVKM. The CDR3 covers 17 residues. The V segment lost 2 bases and the J segment 2 bases; nucleotides outside the gene matches: 8. The CDR3 sequence is CASSLPPGTGGTYEQYF. The CDR3, as DNA: TGTGCCAGCAGTTTACCGCCAGGGACAGGGGGGACCTACGAGCAGTACTTC.

In this sample, this clone turned up a few times. The V and J genes are TRBV2 and TRBJ2-3; D ambiguous. The CDR3 has 14 residues. V shed 0 bases and J shed 4 bases, with 8 bases lying between them. The V gene's germline CDR1 is SNHLY and CDR2 FYNNEI. CDR3 sequence (DNA): TGTGCCAGCAGTGAAGCGCTTTTCTCAGATACGCAGTATTTT. The encoded protein is CASSEALFSDTQYF. Full variable domain (missing parts from reference TRBV2 and TRBJ2-3): EPEVTQTPSHQVTQMGQEVILRCVPISNHLYFYWYRQILGQKVEFLVSFYNNEISEKSEIFDDQFSVERPDGSNFTLKIRSTKLEDSAMYFCASSEALFSDTQYFGPGTRLTVL.

This chain joins TRBV4-1 and TRBJ2-3; tentatively, D is TRBD1 or TRBD2 (5 bases each). V was cut by 3 bases and J by 2 bases, with 9 bases left in between. This CDR3 comprises 14 residues. Germline V gene sequence: CDR1 MGHRA, CDR2 YSYEKL. The CDR3 nucleotides read TGCGCCAGCAGCCAGGTCGGGGCCACAGATACGCAGTATTTT. The encoded protein is CASSQVGATDTQYF.

The V and J genes are TRBV6-2 or TRBV6-3 and TRBJ2-4, with 11 bases that match TRBD2. From germline, CDR1 is MNHEY and CDR2 SVGEGT. The CDR3 spans 20 residues. J lost 8 bases, V lost 5 bases, and 23 bases had no gene match. CDR3 in amino acids: CASSTYTSGSWARDRYIQYF. As DNA, the CDR3 is TGTGCCAGCAGTACCTACACTAGCGGGAGTTGGGCACGGGACCGTTACATTCAGTACTTC.

The chain combines TRBV7-2 with TRBJ2-3; 13 nucleotides align to TRBD2. CDR1 is SGHTA, CDR2 FQGNSA, per germline. The junction had 12 bases not matched to a gene; V was cut back by 5 bases and J by 7 bases. CDR3 length: 17 amino acids. The chain's CDR3 is CASSPGGLAGVGHTQYF. CDR3 bases: TGTGCCAGCAGCCCCGGTGGACTAGCGGGGGTGGGGCATACGCAGTATTTT.

The chain couples TRBV5-1 to TRBJ1-6; TRBD1 matches 9 bases. The V gene end was trimmed by 1 base and the J gene end by 6 bases; junction bases not matched to a gene: 8. CDR3 size: 17 residues. Germline V lookup: CDR1 SGHRS, CDR2 YFSETQ. As DNA, the CDR3 is TGCGCCAGCAGCTTGCAGCCAATGGGACAGGGTAATTCACCCCTCCACTTT. Amino acids: CASSLQPMGQGNSPLHF.

The chain employs TRBV5-8 and TRBJ2-5; possible D gene TRBD1, 6 bases. Deletions cut 5 bases from V and 5 bases from J, with 13 bases between. The CDR3 runs 13 residues. CDR1 and CDR2 (germline): SGHTS, YDEGEE. CDR3 region: CASSRTGWETQYF. CDR3 nucleotides: TGTGCCAGCAGTCGTACAGGGTGGGAGACCCAGTACTTC. Together with reference TRBV5-8 and TRBJ2-5, the CDR3 gives the full variable domain: EAGVTQSPTHLIKTRGQQATLRCSPISGHTSVYWYQQALGLGLQFLLWYDEGEERNRGNFPPRFSGRQFPNYSSELNVNALELEDSALYLCASSRTGWETQYFGPGTRLLVL.

The chain employs TRBV18 and TRBJ1-2; no firm D call. Germline V CDR1 and CDR2: KGHSH, LQKENI. Trimming cost V 1 base and J 0 bases, with 18 bases left between them. The CDR3 runs to 18 residues. In DNA, the CDR3 is TGTGCCAGCTCACCACTTCACAGACCGAAAAACCCTAACTATGGCTACACCTTC. Its translation is CASSPLHRPKNPNYGYTF. Looking up the rest from reference TRBV18 and TRBJ1-2 gives the full variable domain: NAGVMQNPRHLVRRRGQEARLRCSPMKGHSHVYWYRQLPEEGLKFMVYLQKENIIDESGMPKERFSAEFPKEGPSILRIQQVVRGDSAAYFCASSPLHRPKNPNYGYTFGSGTRLTVV.

The chain employs TRBV6-5 and TRBJ2-3; D is uncertain. Per germline, CDR1 MNHEY and CDR2 SVGAGI. With 3 bases removed from V and 1 base from J, the gap between germline ends came to 5 bases. The CDR3 runs 13 residues. CDR3 nucleotide sequence: TGTGCCAGCAGTTATCCGGGCACAGATACGCAGTATTTT. Protein: CASSYPGTDTQYF.

The chain carries TRBV29-1 and TRBJ2-7; the D is unclear. Germline V gene sequence: CDR1 SQVTM, CDR2 ANQGSEA. The germline V and J ends were trimmed by 4 bases and 0 bases, with 16 bases remaining between them. The CDR3 runs to 15 residues. The CDR3, as DNA: TGCAGCGTTGTAATTTGGCTCTCCGGCTCCTACGAGCAGTACTTC. It encodes CSVVIWLSGSYEQYF.